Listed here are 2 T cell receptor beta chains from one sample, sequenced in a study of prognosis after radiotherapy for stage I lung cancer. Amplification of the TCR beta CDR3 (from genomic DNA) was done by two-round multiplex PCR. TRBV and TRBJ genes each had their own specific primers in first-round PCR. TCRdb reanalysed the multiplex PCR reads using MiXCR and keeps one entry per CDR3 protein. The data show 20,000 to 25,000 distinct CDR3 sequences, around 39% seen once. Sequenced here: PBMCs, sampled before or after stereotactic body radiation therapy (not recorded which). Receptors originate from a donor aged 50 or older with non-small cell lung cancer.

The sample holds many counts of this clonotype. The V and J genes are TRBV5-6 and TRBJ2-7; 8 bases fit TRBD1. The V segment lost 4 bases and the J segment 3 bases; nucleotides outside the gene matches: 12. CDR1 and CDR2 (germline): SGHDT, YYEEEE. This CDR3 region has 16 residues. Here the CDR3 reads CASSKGTGSIGYEQYF. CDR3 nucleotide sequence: TGTGCCAGCAGCAAAGGGACAGGATCTATAGGCTACGAGCAGTACTTC.

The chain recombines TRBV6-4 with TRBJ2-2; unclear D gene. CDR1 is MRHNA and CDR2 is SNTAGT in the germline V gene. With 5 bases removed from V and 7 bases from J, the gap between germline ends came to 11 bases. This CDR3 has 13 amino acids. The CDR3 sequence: CASSYHGVGELFF. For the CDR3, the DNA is TGTGCCAGCAGTTACCATGGAGTCGGGGAGCTGTTTTTT.